This is a list of T cell receptor beta chains from one sample in a study of blood T cell repertoires in COVID-19. Clones were sequenced by immunoSEQ multiplex PCR, and TCRdb holds only the in-frame ones, with some missing. The sample has 60,000 to 70,000 clones, roughly 80% seen once. The specimen sequenced was peripheral blood. The receptors come from a man over 45 with active COVID-19. CDR3s include the opening cysteine and the closing phenylalanine or tryptophan. The order of the fields is D gene, J gene, V gene, clone size, CDR3 DNA, CDR3 protein. The D gene is left open where the match is weak. Clone sizes are given selectively: once, few, many, or a class where the clone is expanded.

d_call: TRBD1
j_call: TRBJ1-5
v_call: TRBV6-2/TRBV6-3
clone_size: NA
cdr3_nt: TGTGCCAGCAGTTACGACAGGGGGCGGAATCAGCCCCAGCATTTT
cdr3_aa: CASSYDRGRNQPQHF

d_call: NA
j_call: TRBJ2-3
v_call: TRBV9
clone_size: NA
cdr3_nt: TGTGCCAGCAGCGTCCACCCTCAACCCGGGGCAGATACGCAGTATTTT
cdr3_aa: CASSVHPQPGADTQYF

d_call: NA
j_call: TRBJ1-3
v_call: TRBV29-1
clone_size: NA
cdr3_nt: TGCAGCGCGCTGGCGGACAGAGCGTCTGGAAACACCATATATTTT
cdr3_aa: CSALADRASGNTIYF

d_call: TRBD1
j_call: TRBJ2-1
v_call: TRBV30
clone_size: NA
cdr3_nt: TGTGCCTCCACCCACGGGACAGGGTCCTACAATGAGCAGTTCTTC
cdr3_aa: CASTHGTGSYNEQFF

d_call: NA
j_call: TRBJ2-1
v_call: TRBV27
clone_size: NA
cdr3_nt: TGTGCCAGCAGTTTACAGCGAGGCCAGGGTATTCTCTACAATGAGCAGTTCTTC
cdr3_aa: CASSLQRGQGILYNEQFF

d_call: NA
j_call: TRBJ2-7
v_call: TRBV28
clone_size: large
cdr3_nt: TGTGCCAGCAGCCCACTGGGGGAGGCCCCCTACGAGCAGTACTTC
cdr3_aa: CASSPLGEAPYEQYF

d_call: NA
j_call: TRBJ1-6
v_call: TRBV27
clone_size: NA
cdr3_nt: TGTGCCAGCCCTGAGGACACAGGCTCCTATAATTCACCCCTCCACTTT
cdr3_aa: CASPEDTGSYNSPLHF

d_call: NA
j_call: TRBJ2-3
v_call: TRBV7-5
clone_size: NA
cdr3_nt: TGTGCCAGAAGCTTAGCACCAGCGGGCGGCACAGATACGCAGTATTTT
cdr3_aa: CARSLAPAGGTDTQYF

d_call: NA
j_call: TRBJ1-5
v_call: TRBV10-3
clone_size: NA
cdr3_nt: TGTGCCATCAGTGCTTCAACAGGGATTAATGGCAATCAGCCCCAGCATTTT
cdr3_aa: CAISASTGINGNQPQHF

d_call: NA
j_call: TRBJ2-5
v_call: TRBV7-9
clone_size: NA
cdr3_nt: TGTGCCAGCAGCCTAGGGCTGGACAGACGCCTAGGGGAGACCCAGTACTTC
cdr3_aa: CASSLGLDRRLGETQYF

d_call: NA
j_call: TRBJ1-2
v_call: TRBV29-1
clone_size: once
cdr3_nt: TGCAGCGCAACTGGGGGGGCTTATGGCTACACCTTC
cdr3_aa: CSATGGAYGYTF

d_call: TRBD2
j_call: TRBJ2-3
v_call: TRBV19
clone_size: NA
cdr3_nt: TGTGCCAGTAGTATTTTGGGACTAGCGGGGGTCACAGATACGCAGTATTTT
cdr3_aa: CASSILGLAGVTDTQYF

d_call: TRBD1
j_call: TRBJ1-2
v_call: TRBV18
clone_size: once
cdr3_nt: TGTGCCAGCTCACCAGGGACAGGGGGTTTAAACTATGGCTACACCTTC
cdr3_aa: CASSPGTGGLNYGYTF

d_call: TRBD2
j_call: TRBJ2-3
v_call: TRBV2
clone_size: NA
cdr3_nt: TGTGCCAGCGTGCCGGGACTAGCGGGAAGCACAGATACGCAGTATTTT
cdr3_aa: CASVPGLAGSTDTQYF